This is a list of T cell receptor beta chains from one sample in a study of CD4 and CD8 cells across lung adenocarcinoma regions. TCRdb reanalysed the PCR reads using MiXCR and keeps one entry per CDR3 protein. The top ten hold roughly 17% of the sample, which has around 15,000 distinct CDR3 sequences, around 40% seen once. Sequences were obtained from CD4+ T cells from the center of a lung tumor. These receptors originate from a male donor with lung adenocarcinoma. The CD4 and CD8 labels of this study may be unreliable. CDR3s include the opening cysteine and the closing phenylalanine or tryptophan. D genes are given only for firm matches. Only some rows state a clone size, as once, few, many or a class for expanded clones.

d_gene: .
j_gene: TRBJ2-2
v_gene: TRBV29-1
abundance: .
CDR3aa: CSVAGASGVYTGELFF
CDR3nt: TGCAGCGTTGCCGGGGCATCAGGGGTGTACACCGGGGAGCTGTTTTTT

d_gene: .
j_gene: TRBJ2-5
v_gene: TRBV12-3/TRBV12-4
abundance: few
CDR3aa: CASSFQEAETQYF
CDR3nt: TGTGCCAGCAGTTTTCAGGAGGCAGAGACCCAGTACTTC

d_gene: .
j_gene: TRBJ1-1
v_gene: TRBV6-1
abundance: .
CDR3aa: CASSGTASMNTEAFF
CDR3nt: TGTGCCAGCAGTGGGACAGCCTCGATGAACACTGAAGCTTTCTTT

d_gene: .
j_gene: TRBJ1-1
v_gene: TRBV6-1
abundance: .
CDR3aa: CASSELLRRYNTEAFF
CDR3nt: TGTGCCAGCAGTGAATTACTGAGGCGGTATAACACTGAAGCTTTCTTT

d_gene: TRBD2
j_gene: TRBJ2-5
v_gene: TRBV7-2
abundance: few
CDR3aa: CASSANRGLRTSGSRASQYF
CDR3nt: TGTGCCAGCAGCGCCAACAGGGGGCTAAGGACTAGCGGGAGCAGAGCGTCCCAGTACTTC

d_gene: .
j_gene: TRBJ2-3
v_gene: TRBV6-1
abundance: .
CDR3aa: CASSRLGRDQDTQYF
CDR3nt: TGTGCCAGCAGTAGACTAGGCCGTGACCAAGATACGCAGTATTTT

d_gene: TRBD2
j_gene: TRBJ2-1
v_gene: TRBV6-1
abundance: .
CDR3aa: CASSLAGLAGRVEQFF
CDR3nt: TGTGCCAGCAGCCTCGCTGGACTAGCGGGACGTGTTGAGCAGTTCTTC

d_gene: TRBD1
j_gene: TRBJ2-7
v_gene: TRBV6-1
abundance: .
CDR3aa: CASSDGTGRGEQYF
CDR3nt: TGTGCCAGCAGTGACGGGACAGGGCGGGGCGAGCAGTACTTC

d_gene: TRBD1
j_gene: TRBJ2-3
v_gene: TRBV6-1
abundance: .
CDR3aa: CASKRQGGPCTTDTQYF
CDR3nt: TGTGCCAGCAAGAGACAGGGGGGGCCGTGTACCACAGATACTCAGTATTTT

d_gene: .
j_gene: TRBJ1-6
v_gene: TRBV27
abundance: .
CDR3aa: CASSLEGGYEQYF
CDR3nt: TGTGCCAGCAGTCTCGAGGGGGGCTACGAGCAGTACTTT

d_gene: TRBD1
j_gene: TRBJ1-2
v_gene: TRBV6-5
abundance: once
CDR3aa: CASSFSVGQGGYTF
CDR3nt: TGTGCCAGCAGTTTTTCCGTGGGACAGGGGGGCTACACCTTC

d_gene: .
j_gene: TRBJ1-2
v_gene: TRBV6-1
abundance: .
CDR3aa: CASSQSPLGYGYTF
CDR3nt: TGTGCCAGCAGTCAGTCCCCACTGGGCTATGGCTACACCTTC

d_gene: .
j_gene: TRBJ1-5
v_gene: TRBV27
abundance: many
CDR3aa: CASSWTAQGHQPQHF
CDR3nt: TGTGCCAGCAGTTGGACCGCACAGGGTCATCAGCCCCAGCATTTT

d_gene: TRBD1
j_gene: TRBJ2-7
v_gene: TRBV12-3/TRBV12-4
abundance: few
CDR3aa: CASSPTGRIYEQYF
CDR3nt: TGTGCCAGCAGTCCGACAGGGAGAATCTACGAGCAGTACTTC

d_gene: TRBD1
j_gene: TRBJ1-5
v_gene: TRBV10-3
abundance: .
CDR3aa: CAISDSTGGHNQPQHF
CDR3nt: TGTGCCATCAGTGACTCGACAGGGGGTCATAATCAGCCCCAGCATTTT

d_gene: .
j_gene: TRBJ2-2
v_gene: TRBV6-1
abundance: many
CDR3aa: CASSRGGGYTGELFF
CDR3nt: TGTGCCAGCAGCCGGGGAGGGGGTTATACCGGGGAGCTGTTTTTT

d_gene: TRBD2
j_gene: TRBJ2-3
v_gene: TRBV7-7
abundance: many
CDR3aa: CASSSGLVLTDTQYF
CDR3nt: TGTGCTAGCAGCTCAGGACTAGTTTTGACAGATACGCAGTATTTT

d_gene: TRBD2
j_gene: TRBJ2-2
v_gene: TRBV6-5
abundance: large
CDR3aa: CASSYQLAGFTGELFF
CDR3nt: TGTGCCAGCAGTTATCAGCTAGCGGGATTTACCGGGGAGCTGTTTTTT

d_gene: .
j_gene: TRBJ2-1
v_gene: TRBV15
abundance: .
CDR3aa: CATSRAGVNEQFF
CDR3nt: TGTGCCACCAGCAGAGCGGGAGTAAATGAGCAGTTCTTC

d_gene: TRBD1
j_gene: TRBJ1-1
v_gene: TRBV12-5
abundance: .
CDR3aa: CASGSALLGTVLTEAFF
CDR3nt: TGTGCTAGTGGTTCTGCCCTATTGGGGACAGTTCTGACTGAAGCTTTCTTT

d_gene: .
j_gene: TRBJ2-3
v_gene: TRBV7-2
abundance: many
CDR3aa: CASSPGYLSTDTQYF
CDR3nt: TGTGCCAGCAGCCCAGGGTACCTAAGCACAGATACGCAGTATTTT

d_gene: .
j_gene: TRBJ2-1
v_gene: TRBV6-1
abundance: .
CDR3aa: CASSEQGRTYNEQFF
CDR3nt: TGTGCCAGCAGTGAACAGGGCAGAACTTACAATGAGCAGTTCTTC

d_gene: .
j_gene: TRBJ2-7
v_gene: TRBV25-1
abundance: .
CDR3aa: CATGKTATDTQYF
CDR3nt: TGTGCCACGGGGAAAACAGCCACAGACACGCAGTACTTC

d_gene: .
j_gene: TRBJ2-7
v_gene: TRBV11-3
abundance: many
CDR3aa: CASSLSDDPSYEQYF
CDR3nt: TGTGCCAGCAGCTTAAGTGACGACCCTTCCTACGAGCAGTACTTC

d_gene: .
j_gene: TRBJ2-7
v_gene: TRBV6-1
abundance: many
CDR3aa: CASTLTRLTSYEQYF
CDR3nt: TGTGCCAGCACCCTCACCCGACTGACCTCCTACGAGCAGTACTTC

d_gene: .
j_gene: TRBJ2-1
v_gene: TRBV6-1
abundance: medium-sized
CDR3aa: CASSEFSGSYNEQFF
CDR3nt: TGTGCCAGCAGCGAATTTAGCGGCTCCTACAATGAGCAGTTCTTC

d_gene: .
j_gene: TRBJ2-2
v_gene: TRBV7-8
abundance: few
CDR3aa: CASSVERVTGELFF
CDR3nt: TGTGCCAGCAGCGTTGAGAGGGTGACCGGGGAGCTGTTTTTT

d_gene: .
j_gene: TRBJ1-1
v_gene: TRBV28
abundance: .
CDR3aa: CASSFSGGGTEAFF
CDR3nt: TGTGCCAGCAGTTTTTCGGGAGGGGGGACTGAAGCTTTCTTT

d_gene: TRBD2
j_gene: TRBJ2-1
v_gene: TRBV30
abundance: .
CDR3aa: CAWSEAGGRRNEQFF
CDR3nt: TGTGCCTGGAGTGAGGCGGGAGGGAGGAGGAATGAGCAGTTCTTC

d_gene: .
j_gene: TRBJ1-6
v_gene: TRBV6-1
abundance: .
CDR3aa: CASSERRTLTHNSPLHF
CDR3nt: TGTGCCAGCAGTGAAAGACGCACTCTTACCCATAATTCACCCCTCCACTTT

d_gene: .
j_gene: TRBJ2-1
v_gene: TRBV4-1
abundance: .
CDR3aa: CASSQVNLGSNEQFF
CDR3nt: TGCGCCAGCAGCCAAGTCAATCTCGGGAGCAATGAGCAGTTCTTC